A selection of T cell receptor beta chains follows, all from one sample in a study of cytomegalovirus exposure and HLA in healthy donors. Measured with immunoSEQ multiplex PCR; TCRdb has only the in-frame clones, and not every one. The top ten hold about 12% of the sample, which has under 100,000 clones, approximately 84% seen once. The material sequenced was PBMCs. These receptors were taken from a woman between 18 and 29 years old in good health and CMV-seropositive. Each CDR3 is given with its conserved first and last residue. D genes are given only for firm matches. Clone size is stated in some rows and not others, as once, few, many or a class when expanded.

d_call clone_size j_call v_call cdr3_nt cdr3_aa
NA NA TRBJ1-5 TRBV4-1 TGCGCCAGCAGCCAAGATCCGGGAGGATTTCAGCCCCAGCATTTT CASSQDPGGFQPQHF
NA NA TRBJ1-2 TRBV5-4 TGTGCCAGCAGCTTGTGGGCCACAGACGGAGGCTACACCTTC CASSLWATDGGYTF
NA NA TRBJ1-2 TRBV6-6 TGTGCCAGCAGTTATTACCGACAGGACGGCTACACCTTC CASSYYRQDGYTF
NA NA TRBJ2-5 TRBV6-5 TGTGCCAGCATTGGGGGGGCCGGGACCCAGTACTTC CASIGGAGTQYF
NA once TRBJ2-2 TRBV21-1 TGTGCCAGCAGCCAAGGAAGAGGGGGCTCCGGGGAGCTGTTTTTT CASSQGRGGSGELFF
TRBD1 NA TRBJ1-4 TRBV6-5 TGTGCCAGTACAGGGGCGGCCGGAAAACTGTTTTTT CASTGAAGKLFF
NA NA TRBJ1-5 TRBV25-1 TGTGCCAGCCGGCCAAGGGGCGAGAATCAGCCCCAGCATTTT CASRPRGENQPQHF
NA NA TRBJ2-7 TRBV30 TGTGCCTGGAGGGGAACAGGTCAGGACGAGCAGTACTTC CAWRGTGQDEQYF
NA NA TRBJ2-7 TRBV6-6 TGTGCCACCCGCCGGGACAACTCCTACGAGCAGTACTTC CATRRDNSYEQYF
TRBD1 NA TRBJ1-4 TRBV7-2 TGTGCCAGCAGCACGGGACAGCCTAATGAAAAACTGTTTTTT CASSTGQPNEKLFF
NA NA TRBJ1-2 TRBV19 TGTGCCAGTAGTATAAGAGGACAGACGCGCCGCAGGCGCTACACCTTC CASSIRGQTRRRRYTF
NA NA TRBJ1-1 TRBV28 TGTGCCAGCAGTCTCTCAGGGACTGAAGCTTTCTTT CASSLSGTEAFF
NA NA TRBJ1-4 TRBV27 TGTGCCAGCAGTAGGGGCGCTAATGAAAAACTGTTTTTT CASSRGANEKLFF
TRBD1 NA TRBJ2-7 TRBV7-9 TGTGCCAGCAGCTTCCAGGGACAGGCTACAGAGCAGTACTTC CASSFQGQATEQYF
NA few TRBJ1-2 TRBV4-1 TGCGCCAGCAGCCAACGACAGCTGCAAGGTGGCTACACCTTC CASSQRQLQGGYTF
NA NA TRBJ2-7 TRBV2 TGTGCCAGCAGTGGTCAGGGTGGTGAGGTATCCGAGCAGTACTTC CASSGQGGEVSEQYF
NA once TRBJ2-5 TRBV28 TGTGCCAGCAGTTTGTCAGGGGTGGAGACCCAGTACTTC CASSLSGVETQYF
TRBD1 few TRBJ1-5 TRBV7-4 TGTGCCAGCAGCTTAACTTCAATGGACAGGAGCAATCAGCCCCAGCATTTT CASSLTSMDRSNQPQHF
TRBD1 NA TRBJ2-2 TRBV4-1 TGCGCCAGCAGCCAACAATACAGGGGACGCGGGGAGCTGTTTTTT CASSQQYRGRGELFF
TRBD2 NA TRBJ2-1 TRBV25-1 TGTGCCAGCAGTGAATTCCAAGCGGGGGGGCCGAATGAGCAGTTCTTC CASSEFQAGGPNEQFF
NA few TRBJ1-5 TRBV19 TGTGCCAGTAGTATAGATGGTGGGGGGGGCGCATATCAGCCCCAGCATTTT CASSIDGGGGAYQPQHF